This record looks at one T cell receptor (beta chain) sequence and its context. The data originate from a study of T cell changes during pregnancy in multiple sclerosis. Germline CDR1 SGHNT, CDR2 YYREEE (reference sequence). With 4 bases removed from V and 2 bases from J, the gap between germline ends came to 11 bases. The CDR3 runs 14 residues. Here immunoSEQ multiplex PCR was the method, and the copy in TCRdb shows in-frame clones only, minus some. The sample comprises approximately 38,000 clones, about 95% of which are singletons, and about 1.8% rests with the top ten. The sample consisted of peripheral blood, taken in the third trimester of pregnancy. The J gene is TRBJ2-3, the V gene TRBV5-4; TRBD2 is a possible D gene (6 bases). The receptor was isolated from a female donor with multiple sclerosis, enrolled in a pregnancy study. The CDR3 is CASSRETHTDTQYF. CDR3 DNA sequence: TGTGCCAGCAGCCGGGAGACACACACAGATACGCAGTATTTT. Together with reference TRBV5-4 and TRBJ2-3, the CDR3 gives the full variable domain: ETGVTQSPTHLIKTRGQQVTLRCSSQSGHNTVSWYQQALGQGPQFIFQYYREEENGRGNFPPRFSGLQFPNYSSELNVNALELDDSALYLCASSRETHTDTQYFGPGTRLTVL.